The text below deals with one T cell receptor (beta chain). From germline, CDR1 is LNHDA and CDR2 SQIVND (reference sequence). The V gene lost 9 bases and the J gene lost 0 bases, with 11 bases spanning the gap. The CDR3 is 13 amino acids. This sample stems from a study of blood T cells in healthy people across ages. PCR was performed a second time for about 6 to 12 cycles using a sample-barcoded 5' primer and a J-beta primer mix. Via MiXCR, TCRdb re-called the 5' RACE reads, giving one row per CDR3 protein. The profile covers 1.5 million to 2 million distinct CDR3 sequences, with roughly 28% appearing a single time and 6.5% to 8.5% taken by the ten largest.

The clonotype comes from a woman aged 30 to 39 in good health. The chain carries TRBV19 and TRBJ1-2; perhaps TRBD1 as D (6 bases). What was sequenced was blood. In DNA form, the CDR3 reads TGTGCCAGCCTCGGACAGACTAACTATGGCTACACCTTC. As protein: CASLGQTNYGYTF.